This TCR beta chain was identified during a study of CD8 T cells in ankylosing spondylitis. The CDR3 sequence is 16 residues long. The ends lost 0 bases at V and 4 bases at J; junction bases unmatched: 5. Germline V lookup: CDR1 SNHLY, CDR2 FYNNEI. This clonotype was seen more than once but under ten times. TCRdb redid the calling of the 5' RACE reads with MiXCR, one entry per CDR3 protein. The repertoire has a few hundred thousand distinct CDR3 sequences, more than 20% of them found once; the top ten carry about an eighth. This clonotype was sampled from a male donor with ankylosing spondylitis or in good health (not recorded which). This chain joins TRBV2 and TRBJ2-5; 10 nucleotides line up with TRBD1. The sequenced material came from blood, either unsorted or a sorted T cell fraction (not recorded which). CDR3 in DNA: TGTGCCAGCAGTGAAGCTGACAGGGGGCAACTAGAGACCCAGTACTTC. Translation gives CASSEADRGQLETQYF.